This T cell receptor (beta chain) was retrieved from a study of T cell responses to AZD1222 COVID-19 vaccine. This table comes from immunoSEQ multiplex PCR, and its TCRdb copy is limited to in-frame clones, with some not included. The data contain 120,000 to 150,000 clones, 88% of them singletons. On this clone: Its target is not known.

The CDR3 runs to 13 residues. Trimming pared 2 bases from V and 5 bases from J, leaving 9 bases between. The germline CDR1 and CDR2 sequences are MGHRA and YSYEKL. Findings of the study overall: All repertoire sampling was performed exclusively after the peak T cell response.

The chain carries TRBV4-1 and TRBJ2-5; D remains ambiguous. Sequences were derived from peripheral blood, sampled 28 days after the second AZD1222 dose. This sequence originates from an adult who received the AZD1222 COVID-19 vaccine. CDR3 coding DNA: TGCGCCAGCAGCCAACAGTTTACGGAGACCCAGTACTTC. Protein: CASSQQFTETQYF.